The 25 T cell receptor beta chains presented below share a single source sample, sequenced in a study of shared clonotypes between healthy human individuals. TCRdb's table, derived via immunoSEQ multiplex PCR, lists solely in-frame clones and lacks some. The sample has some 500,000 clones, roughly 85% seen once. Sequenced input: PBMCs. The source of these receptors is a woman aged 40 to 50 in good health. Some clones in this sample may be carry-over from other donors' samples.

The J gene is TRBJ2-6, the V gene TRBV14, with unresolved D. The CDR3 has 18 residues. Germline CDR1 SGHDN, CDR2 FVKESK. The V and J ends lost 0 bases and 1 base respectively, with 13 bases between them. CDR3 region: CASSQEFKGISGANVLTF. The DNA for the CDR3 is TGTGCCAGCAGCCAAGAGTTTAAGGGCATATCTGGGGCCAACGTCCTGACTTTC. The whole variable domain, remainder taken from reference TRBV14 and TRBJ2-6, is EAGVTQFPSHSVIEKGQTVTLRCDPISGHDNLYWYRRVMGKEIKFLLHFVKESKQDESGMPNNRFLAERTGGTYSTLKVQPAELEDSGVYFCASSQEFKGISGANVLTFGAGSRLTVL.

The chain combines TRBV30 with TRBJ2-1; 10 nucleotides align to TRBD2. Trimming removed 2 bases from V and 4 bases from J; junction bases left unmatched: 5. The CDR3 has 15 residues. Germline V CDR1 and CDR2: GTSNPN, SVGIG (reference sequence). CDR3: CAWSSGTSVYNEQFF. CDR3 coding DNA: TGTGCCTGGAGTTCCGGGACTAGCGTGTACAATGAGCAGTTCTTC.

This clone was observed once. This chain links TRBV6-1 with TRBJ2-1, with a tentative D call TRBD2 (6 bases). CDR3 length: 13 amino acids. The V gene's germline CDR1 is MNHNS and CDR2 SASEGT. Trimming left V 10 bases short and J 7 bases short, with 17 bases between. CDR3: CATRDSARNEQFF. In DNA form, the CDR3 reads TGTGCCACCCGGGACTCAGCTAGGAATGAGCAGTTCTTC.

V and J are TRBV19 and TRBJ1-4; 9 bases agree with TRBD1. J lost 5 bases, V lost 5 bases, and 6 bases had no gene match. Germline CDR1 reads LNHDA; CDR2 reads SQIVND (reference sequence). The CDR3 contains 15 residues. The CDR3 reads CASSAPGTGNEKLFF. Here the CDR3 DNA reads TGTGCCAGTAGTGCCCCCGGGACAGGGAATGAAAAACTGTTTTTT.

The chain employs TRBV21-1 and TRBJ1-2; no DNA check was done on the table's D call, TRBD1. TRBV21-1 is a listed pseudogene. This CDR3 is 18 amino acids long. CDR3 nucleotide sequence: TGTGCCAGCAGCAAATGTGCCACAGCACCGCCAGCTAACTATGGCTACACCTTC. Encoded protein: CASSKCATAPPANYGYTF.

The chain couples TRBV2 to TRBJ1-6; D is undetermined. The CDR3 runs to 16 residues. V gave up 2 bases and J gave up 9 bases, with 17 bases separating them. The germline gives CDR1 SNHLY, CDR2 FYNNEI. The CDR3 protein is CASSELSPPTGSPLHF. CDR3 DNA sequence: TGTGCCAGCAGTGAACTGAGCCCCCCGACCGGTTCACCCCTCCACTTT.

This clone was detected once. A much larger clone lies a single base off, so this may be a read error. The sample has other DNA sequences that encode this CDR3 too. V and J are TRBV6-1 and TRBJ1-5; D is unclear. The germline V gene has CDR1 MNHNS and CDR2 SASEGT. The CDR3 contains 16 residues. V lost 3 bases, J lost 0 bases, and 12 bases lay in between. The CDR3 protein is CASSDLAGYSNQPQHF. The CDR3, as DNA: TGTGCCAGCAGTGATTTGGCCGGCTATAGCAATCAGCCCCAGCATTTT.

The rearrangement links TRBV5-4 to TRBJ2-5, with 10 bases identical to TRBD2. V lost 1 base and J lost 4; bases outside the gene matches: 7. The CDR3 spans 16 residues. Germline CDR1 reads SGHNT; CDR2 reads YYREEE (reference sequence). CDR3: CASSLSPSGSGETQYF. The CDR3, as DNA: TGTGCCAGCAGCTTGTCACCTAGCGGGAGTGGAGAGACCCAGTACTTC.

This clone appeared many times. The chain has TRBV6-1 and TRBJ1-3; no clear D. The V end lost 2 bases, the J end lost 0 bases, and 8 bases lay between the germline ends. This CDR3 region has 15 residues. Germline values: CDR1 MNHNS, CDR2 SASEGT. CDR3 protein: CASSEIGFSGNTIYF. The CDR3, as DNA: TGTGCCAGCAGTGAAATCGGATTCTCTGGAAACACCATATATTTT.

The chain carries TRBV28 and TRBJ1-1; D possibly corresponds to TRBD1 (5 bases). The CDR3 has 16 amino acids. V was pared by 3 bases and J by 3 bases, with 17 bases between. Germline-derived CDR1 and CDR2 are MDHEN and SYDVKM. This CDR3 reads CASSFAGVWGDTEAFF. The CDR3 DNA sequence: TGTGCCAGCAGTTTTGCGGGGGTTTGGGGGGACACTGAAGCTTTCTTT.

The V gene is TRBV18, the J gene TRBJ2-2; D remains unclear. This CDR3 spans 16 amino acids. The germline V and J ends were trimmed by 2 bases and 5 bases, with 15 bases remaining between them. Looked up from germline, CDR1 is KGHSH and CDR2 is LQKENI. CDR3 coding DNA: TGTGCCAGCTCACCAGCCAACAACCTGGGGACCGGGGAGCTGTTTTTT. It yields the protein CASSPANNLGTGELFF.

This chain links TRBV5-5 with TRBJ2-1, with TRBD2 identical over 7 bases. CDR1 is SGHKS and CDR2 is YYEKEE in the germline V gene (reference sequence). The junction had 15 bases not matched to a gene; V was cut back by 5 bases and J by 4 bases. The CDR3 spans 17 residues. The CDR3 bases are TGTGCCAGCAGTTTCCTCCCGGGGGGAGGGCAGTACAATGAGCAGTTCTTC. Its translation is CASSFLPGGGQYNEQFF.

The chain is built from TRBV11-2 and TRBJ2-1; 7 positions agree with TRBD2. Per germline, CDR1 SGHAT and CDR2 FQNNGV. The ends lost 1 base at V and 7 bases at J; junction bases unmatched: 7. The CDR3 totals 15 residues. CDR3 nucleotides: TGTGCCAGCAGCTTAGGTGGCGGGAGTCAAAATGAGCAGTTCTTC. Translation gives CASSLGGGSQNEQFF.

The chain is built from TRBV7-2 and TRBJ1-1; 8 bases are shared with TRBD1. The CDR3 runs 16 residues. The V segment lost 5 bases and the J segment 0 bases; nucleotides outside the gene matches: 8. Germline values: CDR1 SGHTA, CDR2 FQGNSA. CDR3 nucleotide sequence: TGTGCCAGCAGCCGCCCAGGGGGCAACATGAACACTGAAGCTTTCTTT. This codes for CASSRPGGNMNTEAFF. Full variable domain (rest looked up from reference TRBV7-2 and TRBJ1-1): GAGVSQSPSNKVTEKGKDVELRCDPISGHTALYWYRQSLGQGLEFLIYFQGNSAPDKSGLPSDRFSAERTGGSVSTLTIQRTQQEDSAVYLCASSRPGGNMNTEAFFGQGTRLTVV.

V usage is TRBV30 and J usage is TRBJ1-2; a weak D match, TRBD1 (6 bases). V was pared by 1 base and J by 2 bases, with 11 bases between. This CDR3 has 14 amino acids. Looked up from germline, CDR1 is GTSNPN and CDR2 is SVGIG (reference sequence). The CDR3 coding sequence is TGTGCCTGGAGTGGGGGGCTCGGGAACTATGGCTACACCTTC. It translates to CAWSGGLGNYGYTF.

The V gene is TRBV7-2, the J gene TRBJ2-5, with 10 bases that match TRBD2. The CDR3 covers 15 residues. Germline trimming cut 6 bases from V and 2 bases from J; bases unmatched to any gene: 6. Germline V gene sequence: CDR1 SGHTA, CDR2 FQGNSA. The CDR3 nucleotides are TGTGCCAGCAGTCGGACTAGCGGACCTCAAGAGACCCAGTACTTC. This translates into CASSRTSGPQETQYF.

CDR3 DNA sequence: TGTGCCAGCAGCGTAGGGGGACTACCTTACAATGAGCAGTTCTTC. Protein product: CASSVGGLPYNEQFF. The chain joins TRBV9 to TRBJ2-1; 7 bases are a match to TRBD2. J gave up 4 bases and V 0 bases, and 4 bases lay outside the gene matches. CDR1 and CDR2 from the germline V gene are SGDLS and YYNGEE. There are 15 residues in the CDR3.

This chain joins TRBV6-1 and TRBJ1-4; possible D gene TRBD1, 5 bases. CDR1 MNHNS and CDR2 SASEGT come from the germline V gene. The CDR3 is 16 residues long. V lost 3 bases and J 5 bases, leaving 16 bases between the germline ends. CDR3 region: CASSDLRGRGNEKLFF. The CDR3 DNA sequence: TGTGCCAGCAGTGACCTGCGGGGTCGGGGGAATGAAAAACTGTTTTTT.

V and J are TRBV27 and TRBJ2-2; D assignment may be TRBD1 or TRBD2 (9 bases each). Germline values: CDR1 MNHEY, CDR2 SMNVEV (reference sequence). This CDR3 contains 21 residues. Trimming stripped 6 bases from V and 3 bases from J, with 32 bases between. The CDR3 DNA follows: TGTGCCAGCAGCCGTAACAGGGGGCATAGCGGGAGTAGATGGGACACCGGGGAGCTGTTTTTT. It codes for CASSRNRGHSGSRWDTGELFF.

The rearrangement links TRBV19 to TRBJ1-1; D not resolved. Germline V lookup: CDR1 LNHDA, CDR2 SQIVND (reference sequence). The CDR3 has 15 residues. V was cut by 1 base and J by 5 bases, with 14 bases left in between. CDR3 in amino acids: CASSIGSIGETEAFF. The CDR3 coding sequence is TGTGCCAGTAGTATAGGGAGTATTGGGGAAACTGAAGCTTTCTTT.

The CDR3 bases are TGTGCCACCAGCCTAGGGCCAGGACTCGAGCAGTACTTC. This encodes CATSLGPGLEQYF. V gene TRBV15 combines with J gene TRBJ2-5; D is perhaps TRBD2 (5 bases). The J call may not be correct, given that the DNA end is closer to TRBJ2-7. The CDR3 extends over 13 amino acids. CDR1 is LNHNV, CDR2 YYDKDF, per germline (reference sequence).

V usage is TRBV7-2 and J usage is TRBJ1-2; D remains ambiguous. The CDR3 sequence is 14 residues long. V was clipped by 0 bases and J by 3 bases, with 8 bases between them. Germline assignment: CDR1 SGHTA and CDR2 FQGNSA. The DNA for the CDR3 is TGTGCCAGCAGCTTAGCGAGGCAGGACTATGGCTACACCTTC. This gives the protein CASSLARQDYGYTF.

V usage is TRBV18 and J usage is TRBJ2-7; 12 bases match TRBD2. V was pared by 3 bases and J by 3 bases, with 6 bases of the junction left unmatched. This CDR3 has 16 residues. The germline gives CDR1 KGHSH, CDR2 LQKENI. For the CDR3, the DNA is TGTGCCAGCTCACCCAATCTAGCGGGAGGGATCTACGAGCAGTACTTC. Translated: CASSPNLAGGIYEQYF.

The J gene is TRBJ1-1, the V gene TRBV4-1; TRBD1 agrees at 7 bases. The length of the CDR3 is 15 residues. J lost 6 bases, V lost 2 bases, and 9 bases had no gene match. Germline V gene lookup returns CDR1 MGHRA and CDR2 YSYEKL. CDR3: CASSQILQGRPEAFF. In DNA form, the CDR3 reads TGCGCCAGCAGCCAAATACTACAGGGGAGGCCTGAAGCTTTCTTT.

The rearrangement joins TRBV27 to TRBJ1-6, with D perhaps TRBD1 (5 bases). This CDR3 is 16 amino acids long. CDR1 and CDR2 from the germline V gene are MNHEY and SMNVEV (reference sequence). V gave up 6 bases and J gave up 6 bases, with 18 bases separating them. CDR3 in DNA: TGTGCCAGCAGGCCTCGTGGGGGTCTGAGTAATTCACCCCTCCACTTT. Amino acid sequence: CASRPRGGLSNSPLHF.